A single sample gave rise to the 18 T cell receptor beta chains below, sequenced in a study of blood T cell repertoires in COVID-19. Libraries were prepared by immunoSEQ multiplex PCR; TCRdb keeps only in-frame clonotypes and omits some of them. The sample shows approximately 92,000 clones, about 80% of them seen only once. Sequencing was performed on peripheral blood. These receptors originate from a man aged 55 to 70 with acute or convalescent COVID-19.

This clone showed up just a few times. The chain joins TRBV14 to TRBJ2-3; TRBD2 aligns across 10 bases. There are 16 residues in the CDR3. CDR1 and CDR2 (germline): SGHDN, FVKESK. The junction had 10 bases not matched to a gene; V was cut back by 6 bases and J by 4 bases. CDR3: CASSPYLAGVSDTQYF. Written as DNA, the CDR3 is TGTGCCAGCAGTCCTTACCTAGCGGGAGTATCAGATACGCAGTATTTT.

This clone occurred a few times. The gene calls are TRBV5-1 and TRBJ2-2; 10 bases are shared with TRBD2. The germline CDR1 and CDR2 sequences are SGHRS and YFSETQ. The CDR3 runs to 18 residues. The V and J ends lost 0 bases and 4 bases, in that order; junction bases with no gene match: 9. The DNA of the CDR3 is TGCGCCAGCAGCTTGGAAGCGGGAGGGCCGGGAAGCACCGGGGAGCTGTTTTTT. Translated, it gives CASSLEAGGPGSTGELFF.

The CDR3 nucleotides are TGTGCCAGCAGCTTAGAGTTAGGGGTCAATCAGCCCCAGCATTTT. This gives the protein CASSLELGVNQPQHF. V usage is TRBV11-2 and J usage is TRBJ1-5, with TRBD1 as a possible D gene (5 bases). Germline lookup yields CDR1 SGHAT and CDR2 FQNNGV. The V gene lost 0 bases and the J gene lost 3 bases, with 9 bases spanning the gap. CDR3 length: 15 amino acids.

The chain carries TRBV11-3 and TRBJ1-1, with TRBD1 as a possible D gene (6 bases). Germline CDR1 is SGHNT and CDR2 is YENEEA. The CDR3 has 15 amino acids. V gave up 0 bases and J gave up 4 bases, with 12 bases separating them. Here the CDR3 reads CASSLDPGAGTEAFF. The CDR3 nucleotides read TGTGCCAGCAGCTTAGATCCAGGGGCTGGCACTGAAGCTTTCTTT. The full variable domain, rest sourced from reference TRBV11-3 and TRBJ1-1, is EAGVVQSPRYKIIEKKQPVAFWCNPISGHNTLYWYLQNLGQGPELLIRYENEEAVDDSQLPKDRFSAERLKGVDSTLKIQPAELGDSAVYLCASSLDPGAGTEAFFGQGTRLTVV.

CDR3: CAISGTSGEQFF. The CDR3 region has the DNA TGTGCCATCAGCGGGACTAGCGGTGAGCAGTTCTTC. This chain connects TRBV10-3 to TRBJ2-1; 11 bases align to TRBD2. V was pared by 6 bases and J by 9 bases, with 1 base of the junction left unmatched. This CDR3 is built from 12 residues. CDR1 ENHRY and CDR2 SYGVKD come from the germline V gene.

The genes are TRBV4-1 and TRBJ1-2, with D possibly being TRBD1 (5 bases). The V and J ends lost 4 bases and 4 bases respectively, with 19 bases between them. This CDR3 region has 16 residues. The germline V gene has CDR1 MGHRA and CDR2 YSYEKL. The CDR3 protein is CASSRRRDAQSYGYTF. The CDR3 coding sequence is TGCGCCAGCAGCCGACGGCGGGACGCGCAATCCTATGGCTACACCTTC.

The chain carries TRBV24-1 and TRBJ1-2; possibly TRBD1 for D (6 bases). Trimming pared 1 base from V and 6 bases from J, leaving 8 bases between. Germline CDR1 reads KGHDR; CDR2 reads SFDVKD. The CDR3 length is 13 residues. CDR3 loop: CATSDFRGDGYTF. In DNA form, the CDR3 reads TGTGCCACCAGTGATTTCAGGGGAGATGGCTACACCTTC.

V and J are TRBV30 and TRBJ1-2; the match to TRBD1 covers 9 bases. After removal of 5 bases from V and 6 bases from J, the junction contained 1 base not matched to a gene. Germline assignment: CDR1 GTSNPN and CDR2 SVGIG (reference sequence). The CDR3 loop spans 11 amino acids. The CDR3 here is CAWWTGDGYTF. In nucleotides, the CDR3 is TGTGCCTGGTGGACAGGGGATGGCTACACCTTC.

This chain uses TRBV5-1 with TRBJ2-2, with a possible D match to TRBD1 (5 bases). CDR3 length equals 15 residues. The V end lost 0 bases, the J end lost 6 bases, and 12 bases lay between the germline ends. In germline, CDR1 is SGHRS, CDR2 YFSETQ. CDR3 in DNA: TGCGCCAGCAGCTTGGAAGTGGTAGGGGCCGGGGAGCTGTTTTTT. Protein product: CASSLEVVGAGELFF.

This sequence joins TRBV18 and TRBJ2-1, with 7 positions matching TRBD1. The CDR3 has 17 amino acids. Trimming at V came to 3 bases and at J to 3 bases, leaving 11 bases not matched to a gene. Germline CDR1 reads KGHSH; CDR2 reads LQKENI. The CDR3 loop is CASSPGVPGQLYNEQFF. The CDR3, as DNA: TGTGCCAGCTCACCTGGCGTACCGGGACAGCTCTACAATGAGCAGTTCTTC.

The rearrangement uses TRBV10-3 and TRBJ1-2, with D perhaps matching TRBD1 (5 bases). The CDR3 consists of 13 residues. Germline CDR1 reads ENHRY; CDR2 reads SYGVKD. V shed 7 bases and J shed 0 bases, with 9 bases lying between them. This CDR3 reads CAITGGANYGYTF. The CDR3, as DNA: TGTGCCATCACGGGAGGGGCTAACTATGGCTACACCTTC.

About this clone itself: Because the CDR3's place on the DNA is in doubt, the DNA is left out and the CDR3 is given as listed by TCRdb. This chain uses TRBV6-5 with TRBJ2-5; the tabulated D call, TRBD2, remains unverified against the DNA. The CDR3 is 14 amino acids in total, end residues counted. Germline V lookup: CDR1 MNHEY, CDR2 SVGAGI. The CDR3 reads CASSSSTTLETQYF.

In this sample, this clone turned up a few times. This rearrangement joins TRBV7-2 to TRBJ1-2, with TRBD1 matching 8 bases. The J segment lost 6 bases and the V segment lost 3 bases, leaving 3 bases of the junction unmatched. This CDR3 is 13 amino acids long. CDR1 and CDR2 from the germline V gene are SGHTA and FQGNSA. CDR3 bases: TGTGCCAGCAGCTTGACAGGGGACGATGGCTACACCTTC. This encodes CASSLTGDDGYTF.

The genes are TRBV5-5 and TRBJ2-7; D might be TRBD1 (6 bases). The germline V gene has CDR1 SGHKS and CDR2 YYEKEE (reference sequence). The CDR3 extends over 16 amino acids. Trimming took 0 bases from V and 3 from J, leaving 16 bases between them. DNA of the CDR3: TGTGCCAGCAGCTTGGGGGGCCTGACAGGACGCTACGAGCAGTACGTC. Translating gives CASSLGGLTGRYEQYV.

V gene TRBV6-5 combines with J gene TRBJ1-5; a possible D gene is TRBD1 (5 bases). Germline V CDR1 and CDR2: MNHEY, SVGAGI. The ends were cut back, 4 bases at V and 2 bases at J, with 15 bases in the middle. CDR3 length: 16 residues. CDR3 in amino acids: CASSSLRGKGNQPQHF. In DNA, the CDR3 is TGTGCCAGCAGTTCCTTGCGGGGGAAGGGCAATCAGCCCCAGCATTTT.

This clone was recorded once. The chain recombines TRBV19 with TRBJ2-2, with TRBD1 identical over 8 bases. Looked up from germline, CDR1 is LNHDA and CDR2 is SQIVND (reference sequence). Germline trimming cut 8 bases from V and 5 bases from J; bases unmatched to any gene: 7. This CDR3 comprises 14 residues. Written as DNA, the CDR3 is TGTGCCAGTCGGACAGGGAAGTGGACCGGGGAGCTGTTTTTT. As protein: CASRTGKWTGELFF.

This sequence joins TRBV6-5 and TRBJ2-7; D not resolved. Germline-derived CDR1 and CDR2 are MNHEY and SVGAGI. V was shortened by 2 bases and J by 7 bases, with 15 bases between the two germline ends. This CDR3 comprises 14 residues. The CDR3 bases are TGTGCCAGCAGTTACGATCCCGCAAGCCCGGAGCAGTACTTC. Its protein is CASSYDPASPEQYF.

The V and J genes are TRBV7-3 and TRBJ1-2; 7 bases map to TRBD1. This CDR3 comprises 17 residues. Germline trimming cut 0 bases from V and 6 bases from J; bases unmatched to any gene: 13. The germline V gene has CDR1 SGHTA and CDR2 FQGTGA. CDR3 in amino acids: CASSLTRETGRIDGYTF. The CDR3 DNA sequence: TGTGCCAGCAGCTTAACCAGGGAGACAGGGAGAATTGATGGCTACACCTTC. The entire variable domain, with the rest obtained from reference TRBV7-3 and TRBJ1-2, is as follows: GAGVSQTPSNKVTEKGKYVELRCDPISGHTALYWYRQSLGQGPEFLIYFQGTGAADDSGLPNDRFFAVRPEGSVSTLKIQRTERGDSAVYLCASSLTRETGRIDGYTFGSGTRLTVV.